The rows below give T cell receptor beta chains drawn from one sample of a study of cytomegalovirus exposure and HLA in healthy donors. Here immunoSEQ multiplex PCR was the method, and the copy in TCRdb shows in-frame clones only, minus some. This table holds about 160,000 clones, 82% found once. Material for sequencing was PBMCs. These receptors came from a man over 45 in good health and CMV-seropositive. Each CDR3 is given with its conserved first and last residue. Each record gives: CDR3 protein, CDR3 DNA, V gene, J gene, D gene, CDR3 length, clone size. A D gene is named only where the DNA matches it firmly. Clone size, where shown, is once, few, many, or a class for clones that have expanded.

CDR3 protein: CASSPQGLAGELFF
CDR3 DNA: TGTGCCAGCAGCCCTCAGGGTTTAGCCGGGGAGCTGTTTTTT
V gene: TRBV7-3
J gene: TRBJ2-2
D gene: -
CDR3 length: 14
clone size: -

CDR3 protein: CASSWGQGDIYTEAFF
CDR3 DNA: TGTGCCAGCAGTTGGGGACAGGGGGATATCTACACTGAAGCTTTCTTT
V gene: TRBV28
J gene: TRBJ1-1
D gene: TRBD1
CDR3 length: 16
clone size: few

CDR3 protein: CASSEGLHEQFF
CDR3 DNA: TGTGCCAGTAGTGAGGGTCTACATGAGCAGTTCTTC
V gene: TRBV19
J gene: TRBJ2-1
D gene: -
CDR3 length: 12
clone size: few

CDR3 protein: CASSLSHGTSEETQYF
CDR3 DNA: TGTGCCAGCAGTTTGTCCCATGGGACTAGTGAAGAGACCCAGTACTTC
V gene: TRBV28
J gene: TRBJ2-5
D gene: TRBD2
CDR3 length: 16
clone size: -

CDR3 protein: CASSYGTSGRVRTDTQYF
CDR3 DNA: TGTGCCAGCAGTTATGGGACTAGCGGGAGGGTCCGAACAGATACGCAGTATTTT
V gene: TRBV27
J gene: TRBJ2-3
D gene: TRBD2
CDR3 length: 18
clone size: -

CDR3 protein: CASSLGGDEQYF
CDR3 DNA: TGTGCCAGCAGCCTTGGAGGGGACGAGCAGTACTTC
V gene: TRBV7-6
J gene: TRBJ2-7
D gene: -
CDR3 length: 12
clone size: -

CDR3 protein: CASSLELAGDTQYF
CDR3 DNA: TGTGCCAGCAGCTTAGAACTAGCCGGGGATACGCAGTATTTT
V gene: TRBV13
J gene: TRBJ2-3
D gene: -
CDR3 length: 14
clone size: -

CDR3 protein: CASSGTGSSYEQYF
CDR3 DNA: TGCGCCAGCAGTGGAACGGGGTCCTCCTACGAGCAGTACTTC
V gene: TRBV4-1
J gene: TRBJ2-7
D gene: -
CDR3 length: 14
clone size: -

CDR3 protein: CASSQEEETYNSPLHF
CDR3 DNA: TGCGCCAGCAGCCAAGAAGAGGAGACCTATAATTCACCCCTCCACTTT
V gene: TRBV4-1
J gene: TRBJ1-6
D gene: -
CDR3 length: 16
clone size: -

CDR3 protein: CASIPPGQSGELFF
CDR3 DNA: TGTGCCAGCATTCCGCCGGGACAGTCCGGGGAGCTGTTTTTT
V gene: TRBV6-6
J gene: TRBJ2-2
D gene: TRBD1
CDR3 length: 14
clone size: -

CDR3 protein: CASSAYLGATDYGYTF
CDR3 DNA: TGTGCCAGCAGCGCATACCTGGGGGCTACGGACTATGGCTACACCTTC
V gene: TRBV5-4
J gene: TRBJ1-2
D gene: -
CDR3 length: 16
clone size: -

CDR3 protein: CASRRTATDTQYF
CDR3 DNA: TGTGCCAGCAGAAGGACTGCTACGGATACGCAGTATTTT
V gene: TRBV28
J gene: TRBJ2-3
D gene: -
CDR3 length: 13
clone size: -

CDR3 protein: CASSQANREGLYGYTF
CDR3 DNA: TGCGCCAGCAGTCAAGCAAACAGGGAGGGGCTCTATGGCTACACCTTC
V gene: TRBV23-1
J gene: TRBJ1-2
D gene: -
CDR3 length: 16
clone size: -

CDR3 protein: CASSLRQISYEQYF
CDR3 DNA: TGTGCCAGCAGCTTACGCCAGATCTCCTACGAGCAGTACTTC
V gene: TRBV7-2
J gene: TRBJ2-7
D gene: -
CDR3 length: 14
clone size: -

CDR3 protein: CSVEGTVYNYGYTF
CDR3 DNA: TGCAGCGTTGAAGGGACAGTGTATAACTATGGCTACACCTTC
V gene: TRBV29-1
J gene: TRBJ1-2
D gene: -
CDR3 length: 14
clone size: once

CDR3 protein: CASSLGIAGGSYEQYF
CDR3 DNA: TGTGCCAGCAGCTTAGGTATAGCGGGAGGATCCTACGAGCAGTACTTC
V gene: TRBV11-2
J gene: TRBJ2-7
D gene: TRBD2
CDR3 length: 16
clone size: -

CDR3 protein: CASSPSGPSYEQYF
CDR3 DNA: TGTGCCAGCAGTCCAAGCGGGCCATCCTACGAGCAGTACTTC
V gene: TRBV28
J gene: TRBJ2-7
D gene: -
CDR3 length: 14
clone size: -

CDR3 protein: CASSLAPEETQYF
CDR3 DNA: TGTGCCAGCAGCTTAGCCCCAGAAGAGACCCAGTACTTC
V gene: TRBV7-6
J gene: TRBJ2-5
D gene: -
CDR3 length: 13
clone size: -

CDR3 protein: CASSTDRGGQETQYF
CDR3 DNA: TGTGCCAGCAGCACCGACAGGGGAGGGCAAGAGACCCAGTACTTC
V gene: TRBV11-2
J gene: TRBJ2-5
D gene: -
CDR3 length: 15
clone size: -

CDR3 protein: CASTVAGVTDTQYF
CDR3 DNA: TGTGCCAGCACCGTAGCGGGAGTCACAGATACGCAGTATTTT
V gene: TRBV5-4
J gene: TRBJ2-3
D gene: TRBD2
CDR3 length: 14
clone size: -

CDR3 protein: CASSVRQGWDTDTQYF
CDR3 DNA: TGTGCCAGCAGCGTACGACAGGGATGGGACACAGATACGCAGTATTTT
V gene: TRBV9
J gene: TRBJ2-3
D gene: TRBD1
CDR3 length: 16
clone size: few

CDR3 protein: CASRSARVSTEAFF
CDR3 DNA: TGTGCCAGCAGGTCGGCTCGGGTGAGCACTGAAGCTTTCTTT
V gene: TRBV6-6
J gene: TRBJ1-1
D gene: -
CDR3 length: 14
clone size: -

CDR3 protein: CASSGVGGNYGYTF
CDR3 DNA: TGTGCCAGCAGCGGCGTCGGAGGCAACTATGGCTACACCTTC
V gene: TRBV5-6
J gene: TRBJ1-2
D gene: -
CDR3 length: 14
clone size: -

CDR3 protein: CASSLVGGVVAGDYEQYF
CDR3 DNA: TGTGCCAGCAGCTTAGTAGGTGGTGTGGTAGCGGGGGACTACGAGCAGTACTTC
V gene: TRBV7-2
J gene: TRBJ2-7
D gene: TRBD2
CDR3 length: 18
clone size: few